The 10 T cell receptor beta chains given below trace back to one sample, sequenced in a study of blood T cells in healthy people across ages. Alongside a J-beta primer mix, a sample-barcoded 5' primer served in a second PCR lasting roughly 6 to 11 cycles. TCRdb used MiXCR to reprocess the 5' RACE reads, holding one entry per CDR3 protein. The data contain 730,000 or so distinct CDR3 sequences, 43% of them singletons. The sequenced material came from blood. The receptors shown here come from a woman in her sixties or seventies in good health.

The chain employs TRBV7-2 and TRBJ2-3, with a weak D call TRBD2 (6 bases). Trimming took 8 bases from V and 2 from J, leaving 14 bases between them. The CDR3 covers 14 residues. Germline loops: CDR1 SGHTA, CDR2 FQGNSA. The CDR3 nucleotides read TGTGCCAGCGGCCGGGGGACCTACACAGATACGCAGTATTTT. It specifies CASGRGTYTDTQYF.

The chain employs TRBV27 and TRBJ1-1; TRBD1 matches 7 bases. The trim removed 2 bases at V and 7 bases at J, leaving 7 bases unmatched. Germline values: CDR1 MNHEY, CDR2 SMNVEV (reference sequence). This CDR3 spans 14 amino acids. This chain's CDR3 is CASSLNGQDSEAFF. CDR3 sequence (DNA): TGTGCCAGCAGTTTAAATGGACAGGACAGTGAAGCTTTCTTT.

The chain links TRBV28 to TRBJ1-5, with D possibly TRBD1 on 5 matching bases. Germline assignment: CDR1 MDHEN and CDR2 SYDVKM. The length of the CDR3 is 15 residues. Trimming left V 7 bases short and J 9 bases short, with 22 bases between. DNA for the CDR3: TGTGCCAGCACCCCTGGAGGGGAGGCTGTTAGGCCCCAGCATTTT. Protein: CASTPGGEAVRPQHF. Complete variable domain (other parts from reference TRBV28 and TRBJ1-5): DVKVTQSSRYLVKRTGEKVFLECVQDMDHENMFWYRQDPGLGLRLIYFSYDVKMKEKGDIPEGYSVSREKKERFSLILESASTNQTSMYLCASTPGGEAVRPQHFGDGTRLSIL.

This clonotype showed up just a few times. The CDR3 protein is CSASQLGAGMEDEQFF. The CDR3 DNA sequence: TGCAGTGCTAGCCAACTTGGGGCGGGGATGGAAGATGAGCAGTTCTTC. The chain joins TRBV20-1 to TRBJ2-1; maybe TRBD2 (6 bases). V lost 3 bases and J 8 bases, leaving 23 bases between the germline ends. Germline CDR1 is DFQATT and CDR2 is SNEGSKA (reference sequence). This CDR3 region has 16 residues.

The V and J genes are TRBV6-2 or TRBV6-3 and TRBJ1-5; no clear D gene. The CDR3 loop spans 15 amino acids. Trimming took 7 bases from V and 4 from J, leaving 17 bases between them. The germline gives CDR1 MNHEY, CDR2 SVGEGT. CDR3 in DNA: TGTGCCAGCATGAGCGAGGCCTTGGGAAATCAGCCCCAGCATTTT. Protein sequence: CASMSEALGNQPQHF.

This sequence joins TRBV6-5 and TRBJ2-5; 13 bases line up with TRBD2. The better agreement between TRBJ2-7 and the DNA end casts doubt on the J call. The germline CDR1 and CDR2 sequences are MNHEY and SVGAGI. This CDR3 has 18 amino acids. DNA for the CDR3: TGTGCCAGCAGTTACTCGATAATGGGACTAGCGGGATTCTACGAGCAGTACTTC. Translation gives CASSYSIMGLAGFYEQYF.

The genes are TRBV3-1 and TRBJ2-3; D is undetermined. Trimming removed 5 bases at V and 6 bases at J, with 9 bases between. The CDR3 sequence is 12 residues long. Germline CDR1 LGHDT, CDR2 YNNKEL (reference sequence). DNA for the CDR3: TGTGCCAGCAGCAATATAGTGGATACGCAGTATTTT. Translating gives CASSNIVDTQYF.

The chain has TRBV28 and TRBJ2-1, with 7 positions matching TRBD2. CDR3 size: 13 residues. CDR1 MDHEN and CDR2 SYDVKM come from the germline V gene. V shed 8 bases and J 3 bases; nucleotides not matched to a gene: 4. The CDR3: CASLRGNYNEQFF. The CDR3 nucleotides read TGTGCCAGCCTGCGGGGGAACTACAATGAGCAGTTCTTC.

This clonotype has a single count. At one end, the junction sequence differs from germline, possibly due to a read error. This sequence joins TRBV20-1 and TRBJ2-5, with a tentative D call TRBD2 (6 bases). Per germline, CDR1 DFQATT and CDR2 SNEGSKA (reference sequence). CDR3 size: 14 residues. The chain's CDR3 is CSARDWGGQETRYF. As DNA, the CDR3 is TGCAGTGCTAGAGACTGGGGAGGACAAGAGACCCGGTACTTC.

To note about this clonotype: The limits of the CDR3 on the DNA are not certain, so only TCRdb's listed CDR3 is given. The V call is TRBV5-6, the J call TRBJ2-4; TRBD1 is taken as the D call from the table, unchecked against the DNA. CDR1 and CDR2 from the germline V gene are SGHDT and YYEEEE. Including both end residues, the CDR3 is 13 amino acids long. Here the CDR3 reads CASILGTKGIQYF.